This T cell receptor beta chain appears in the sequencing data of a study of blood T cell repertoires in COVID-19. Study background: The samples span acute and convalescent COVID-19 from the United States, Italy and Spain. PBMCs, B-cell-depleted T cells, or T cells provided the cDNA or gDNA that made up the material.

Germline lookup yields CDR1 LGHDT and CDR2 YNNKEL (reference sequence). CDR3 length: 14 residues. Between the trimmed V and J ends, which lost 2 bases and 0 bases, there was a span of 7 bases. Allocation to cohorts depended on clinical history reported by the participants. Assay used: immunoSEQ multiplex PCR; TCRdb lists only in-frame clones, some missing. The table lists roughly 200,000 clones, roughly 83% of them singletons. Sequenced sample: PBMCs or T cells enriched from blood (not recorded which). The clonotype originates from a man aged 35 to 55 with acute COVID-19. The V gene is TRBV3-1 (or the pseudogene TRBV3-2), the J gene TRBJ1-2, with a possible D match to TRBD1 (5 bases). In DNA, the CDR3 is TGTGCCAGCAGCCAACAGGGCCCTAACTATGGCTACACCTTC. It is translated as CASSQQGPNYGYTF.